The TCR beta chain described here comes from a study of TIL therapy for anti-PD-1-resistant metastatic lung cancer. Study background: Median tumor mutation burden was roughly 1.5 mutations per megabase.

This was the immunoSEQ v3 assay. Measured with immunoSEQ multiplex PCR; TCRdb has only the in-frame clones, and not every one. The data contain about 50,000 clones, less than 75% of them seen just once; the ten biggest clones take up 5.6%. General study results and limits: Many TIL product clones were absent from baseline tumor, suggesting clonal contraction.

This CDR3 is built from 16 residues. Germline V CDR1 and CDR2: SGHDT, YYEEEE. V lost 4 bases and J lost 1; bases outside the gene matches: 8. As for time point: pre-treatment sample, taken before nivolumab and TIL therapy. Most excised metastases sampled were pleural nodules or supraclavicular lymph nodes. Stage 4 NSCLC adults joined between late 2017 and 2020. With respect to this clone: As yet, its antigen is unknown.

Here the sequenced sample was tumor tissue, taken at baseline. This clonotype was obtained from a person between 25 and 79 years old with non-small cell lung cancer. V usage is TRBV5-6 and J usage is TRBJ2-4; 7 bases fit TRBD2. CDR3 in DNA: TGTGCCAGCAGCGAAGTTGGGGGGGTCGCCAAAAACATTCAGTACTTC. Translating gives CASSEVGGVAKNIQYF.